Here is one TCR beta chain with its context. Antigen specificity is unknown. This entry is derived from a study of cytomegalovirus exposure and HLA in healthy donors. Across the whole study: Out of about 410 genotyped donors, about 80% belonged to the Caucasian-associated ancestry cluster. Study conclusions and caveats: In a later analysis, TCR beta V- and J-gene trimming showed a link to a missense DCLRE1C variant.

PCR involved 60 Vbeta and 13 Jbeta primers. Repertoires were generated with immunoSEQ multiplex PCR, while TCRdb's copy carries only in-frame clones and drops some. The sample includes tens of thousands of clones, 60% to 80% of them seen just once. Germline V gene data show CDR1 as MDHEN and CDR2 as SYDVKM. Trimming left V 5 bases short and J 6 bases short, with 20 bases between. The CDR3 length is 15 residues. The specimen sequenced was PBMCs. The J gene is TRBJ2-7, the V gene TRBV28; a weak D match, TRBD2 (6 bases). This receptor was identified in a woman aged 25 to 39 in good health and CMV-seropositive. The CDR3 DNA sequence: TGTGCCAGCAGTAGGGAAGGAGGGAGAATCGGCGAGCAGTACTTC. It translates to CASSREGGRIGEQYF.